This T cell receptor (beta chain) was identified in a study of T-cell memory formation after mild COVID-19. Study-level information: In these data, TCR clusters were largely donor specific. Study results and limitations: Contracting CD4+ clones lay largely in CM and EM, with CD8+ ones residing in EMRA. There were some responding clones in pre-infection memory, which suggested that cross-reactive memory had joined.

Details on this clonotype: Its antigen is undetermined.

Using constant-segment primers, 5'RACE produced TCR alpha and TCR beta cDNA libraries carrying sample barcodes and UMIs. TCRdb re-called the 5' RACE reads through MiXCR, storing one row per CDR3 protein. This table has over 150,000 distinct CDR3 sequences, over 10% appearing once. CDR3 length equals 15 residues. The V end lost 5 bases, the J end lost 0 bases, and 12 bases lay between the germline ends. Germline V gene data show CDR1 as MNHNY and CDR2 as SVGAGI (reference sequence). This receptor was taken from a man aged 18-30 years who had mild COVID-19 (a few samples of this study predate the infection). Cell type and time point are not known. V and J are TRBV6-6 and TRBJ2-3, with D perhaps matching TRBD2 (5 bases). Specimen: PBMCs or a T cell subset sorted from them (not recorded which). CDR3 DNA: TGTGCCAGCAGTCCGAGGGATCCTAGCACAGATACGCAGTATTTT. The encoded protein is CASSPRDPSTDTQYF.